In this sample, the clone carrying this TCR beta chain turned up many times. Its antigen is not known. This sample was taken from a study of T cell repertoires in cytomegalovirus infection. As for the study in general: Public TCR beta signatures indicated both CMV infection and matching HLA type. Findings of the study overall: Of the TCR beta families, the public ones yielded a cumulative frequency that identified carriers of CMV plus the relevant HLA. In two of eight donors, the top clonotype was HLA-C-restricted CMV-specific.

In TCRdb, the reads were re-called with MiXCR into one record per CDR3 protein. The sample yields 490,000 or so distinct CDR3 sequences, around 11% seen once. V dropped 6 bases and J dropped 4 bases, with 18 bases sitting between them. CDR3 length: 15 residues. The V gene's germline CDR1 is DFQATT and CDR2 SNEGSKA (reference sequence). The chain recombines TRBV20-1 with TRBJ2-2, with D hard to call. This clonotype was obtained from a human donor in good health (CMV status not recorded). Some clones in this sample may be carry-over from other donors' samples. The sample was PBMCs. Here the CDR3 reads CSATGPHSGTGELFF. The CDR3 coding sequence is TGCAGTGCCACCGGGCCCCACTCGGGCACCGGGGAGCTGTTTTTT.